This is a list of T cell receptor beta chains from one sample in a study of post-analysis software for immune sequencing data. TCRdb reprocessed the PCR reads via MiXCR and lists one record per CDR3 protein. The sample yields 380,000 or so distinct CDR3 sequences, around a third seen once. The sample comprised blood. Source of these receptors: a girl under 18 with multiple sclerosis. CDR3s include the opening cysteine and the closing phenylalanine or tryptophan. The D gene is left open where the match is weak. Size tells how often a clone was seen (once, few, many) or the class of an expanded clone, and some rows leave it out.

D,J,size,V,DNA,CDR3
.,TRBJ2-3,.,TRBV12-3/TRBV12-4,TGTGCCAGCAGTCCCCCCGGGGGTCGCACAGATACGCAGTATTTT,CASSPPGGRTDTQYF
.,TRBJ2-1,.,TRBV20-1,TGCAGTGCCCACCGTTCAATAGCGGTCCAATCTGAGCAGTTCTTC,CSAHRSIAVQSEQFF
.,TRBJ2-1,.,TRBV12-3/TRBV12-4,TGTGCCAGCAGCCGGGACGTAAAATGGCATGAGCAGTTCTTC,CASSRDVKWHEQFF
TRBD2,TRBJ2-7,few,TRBV27,TGTGCCAGCAGTTCCCCGGGGCGGGGGGTCTACGAGCAGTACTTC,CASSSPGRGVYEQYF
.,TRBJ1-5,few,TRBV20-1,TGCAGTGCTAGATATAGCAATCAGCCCCAGCATTTT,CSARYSNQPQHF
.,TRBJ2-1,.,TRBV12-3/TRBV12-4,TGTGCCAGCAGTTTTGATGGGGCAGGGTTGTACAATGAGCAGTTCTTC,CASSFDGAGLYNEQFF
.,TRBJ2-5,few,TRBV28,TGTGCCAGCAGTTTCCGGCTCAAGACCCAGTACTTC,CASSFRLKTQYF
.,TRBJ2-2,.,TRBV5-1,TGCGCCAGCAGCTTGGAACAGAACACCGGGGAGCTGTTTTTT,CASSLEQNTGELFF
.,TRBJ1-5,.,TRBV30,TGTGCCTGGAGTTCACAGGGTATTCAGCCCCAGCATTTT,CAWSSQGIQPQHF
.,TRBJ2-7,many,TRBV29-1,TGCAGCGTTGAAGGGCATCGGCAGGGTGCGCAGTACTTC,CSVEGHRQGAQYF
.,TRBJ1-2,.,TRBV6-6,TGTGCCAGCAGACCTCAGGGAAGGGGATCGGACTATGGCTACACCTTC,CASRPQGRGSDYGYTF
TRBD1,TRBJ1-6,few,TRBV20-1,TGCAGTGCTAGAGTCGGGGAGTTCGGGACAGATAATTCACCCCTCCACTTT,CSARVGEFGTDNSPLHF
TRBD1,TRBJ2-3,.,TRBV12-3/TRBV12-4,TGTGCCAGCAGTTTCCACCCAGACAGGGACCATACGCAGTATTTT,CASSFHPDRDHTQYF
.,TRBJ2-3,few,TRBV15,TGTGCCACCAGCAGAGGGACAGTACAAACGCAGTATTTT,CATSRGTVQTQYF
.,TRBJ1-5,.,TRBV20-1,TGCAGTGCTAGGAAGTGGGCTCAGCCCCAGCATTTT,CSARKWAQPQHF
TRBD1,TRBJ2-7,once,TRBV7-2,TGTCCCAGCAGCTCCCCCGGGACAGGGTACGAGCAGTACTTC,CPSSSPGTGYEQYF
.,TRBJ2-6,many,TRBV10-3,TGTGCCATCAGTGAATCGGGATTTGGGGCCAACGTCCTGACTTTC,CAISESGFGANVLTF
.,TRBJ2-5,.,TRBV7-9,TGTGCCAGCAGCTTAGGTAACGGACGCGGAATTAAAGAGACCCAGTACTTC,CASSLGNGRGIKETQYF
.,TRBJ1-2,few,TRBV5-1,TGCGCCAGCATCTGGGGTGCACAAGCGGACTATGGCTACACCTTC,CASIWGAQADYGYTF
TRBD1,TRBJ2-3,.,TRBV12-3/TRBV12-4,TGTGCCAGCAGTTTGACAGGGGAAGATACGCAGTATTTT,CASSLTGEDTQYF
.,TRBJ2-7,.,TRBV7-9,TGTGCCAGCAGTCCCCTCGATGGCTTCTACGAGCAGTACTTC,CASSPLDGFYEQYF
.,TRBJ2-1,.,TRBV7-6,TGTGCCAGCAGCTTAGCCCCCCCGGTACACAATGAGCAGTTCTTC,CASSLAPPVHNEQFF
.,TRBJ2-3,.,TRBV10-1,TGCGCCAGCAGTGATGGGCAAACTAGCACAGATACGCAGTATTTT,CASSDGQTSTDTQYF
.,TRBJ1-1,.,TRBV25-1,TGTGCCAGCGGCAGCCGGGGGAGGGGGAACACTGAAGCTTTCTTT,CASGSRGRGNTEAFF
.,TRBJ1-1,.,TRBV29-1,TGCAGCGTTGCAGGGCACACTGAAGCTTTCTTT,CSVAGHTEAFF
.,TRBJ1-2,few,TRBV7-9,TGTGCCAGCAGCCAAGCGGTCACAGGGAAAGGCTACACCTTC,CASSQAVTGKGYTF
.,TRBJ2-7,.,TRBV6-2/TRBV6-3,TGTGCCAGCAGTTACTCGAGGCTAGGTATTGAGCAGTACTTC,CASSYSRLGIEQYF
.,TRBJ2-7,once,TRBV9,TGTGCCAGCAGCGTAGGTGGCAGTACCTACGAGCAGTACTTC,CASSVGGSTYEQYF
.,TRBJ1-5,.,TRBV6-5,TGTGCCAGCAGTTACTCGTCAGGCGGGCAGCCCCAGCATTTT,CASSYSSGGQPQHF
TRBD1,TRBJ2-3,.,TRBV5-1,TGCGCCAGCAGCGGTCCGGGACAGTCCTTTTCAGCGCAGTATTTT,CASSGPGQSFSAQYF
.,TRBJ2-1,many,TRBV10-3,TGTGCCATCAGTGAGCTGGGATACGATGAGCAGTTCTTC,CAISELGYDEQFF
.,TRBJ2-7,few,TRBV6-6,TGTGCCACAGGACTGGCCTACGAGCAGTACTTC,CATGLAYEQYF
.,TRBJ2-1,.,TRBV29-1,TGCAGCGCCGCCCCACCCGGAGGGGAGCAGTTCTTC,CSAAPPGGEQFF
.,TRBJ1-4,.,TRBV28,TGTGCCAGCAGCACCGGGGGGCGGGATGAAAAACTGTTTTTT,CASSTGGRDEKLFF
TRBD2,TRBJ2-3,few,TRBV20-1,TGCAGTGCTCAGGGACTAGCCGTCACAGATACGCAGTATTTT,CSAQGLAVTDTQYF
.,TRBJ1-4,.,TRBV5-5,TGTGCCAGCAGCCCCGTCTCCCGTCATGGAAAACTGTTTTTT,CASSPVSRHGKLFF
.,TRBJ2-7,.,TRBV28,TGTGCCAGCAGTTTAGACATAGCCTACGAGCAGTACTTC,CASSLDIAYEQYF
.,TRBJ2-3,.,TRBV12-3/TRBV12-4,TGTGCCAGCAGTTTAGGGTCCTATCGCGGCACAGATACGCAGTATTTT,CASSLGSYRGTDTQYF
.,TRBJ1-2,many,TRBV5-1,TGCGCCAGCAGCTTTCCTGGCCGCTGGGGCTACACCTTC,CASSFPGRWGYTF
TRBD2,TRBJ2-7,few,TRBV4-3,TGCGCCAGCAGCAAGCGAACGGGACTAGCGGGGGACAGTTCTCTCTACGAGCAGTACTTC,CASSKRTGLAGDSSLYEQYF
TRBD2,TRBJ2-1,.,TRBV20-1,TGCAGTGCTAGAGATTGGATGAGGGACTACGGGGACAATGAGCAGTTCTTC,CSARDWMRDYGDNEQFF
.,TRBJ2-7,.,TRBV9,TGTGCCAGCAGCGATGACAGGAGCTCCTACGAGCAGTACTTC,CASSDDRSSYEQYF
.,TRBJ1-1,once,TRBV28,TGTGCCAGCAGTCTCAGCCCCATGAACACTGAAGCTTTCTTT,CASSLSPMNTEAFF
TRBD1,TRBJ1-2,.,TRBV5-5,TGTGCCAGCAGGCGGGACAGCAACTATGGCTACACCTTC,CASRRDSNYGYTF
.,TRBJ2-3,.,TRBV29-1,TGCAGCGTTGAAGCCCAGGGCCTTAGCACAGATACGCAGTATTTT,CSVEAQGLSTDTQYF
.,TRBJ1-4,.,TRBV15,TGTGCCACCAGTACAGGGACTGCAACTAATGAAAAACTGTTTTTT,CATSTGTATNEKLFF
TRBD1,TRBJ2-1,few,TRBV6-6,TGTGCCAGCAGTGAGGACAGGCGCCTCTACAATGAGCAGTTCTTC,CASSEDRRLYNEQFF
TRBD1,TRBJ1-1,.,TRBV4-3,TGCGCCAGCAGCCCGCACAGGGGGTGGGTGAACACTGAAGCTTTCTTT,CASSPHRGWVNTEAFF
TRBD1,TRBJ1-5,.,TRBV6-5,TGTGCCAGCAGCTTTTCAGGGGGCGGCAATCAGCCCCAGCATTTT,CASSFSGGGNQPQHF
TRBD1,TRBJ1-5,few,TRBV20-1,TGCAGTGCTATGCTGACAGGGGGCAATCAGCCCCAGCATTTT,CSAMLTGGNQPQHF
.,TRBJ1-2,.,TRBV7-2,TGTGCCAGCAGCCTAGTGACCCCCTCCGAGGGCTACACCTTC,CASSLVTPSEGYTF
TRBD2,TRBJ2-7,few,TRBV7-9,TGTGCCAGCAGCTTTCCGCTTGGCGGGGGGGCGTACGAGCAGTACTTC,CASSFPLGGGAYEQYF
.,TRBJ2-1,.,TRBV11-1,TGTGCCAGCAGCTCCACGGGAATCAATGAGCAGTTCTTC,CASSSTGINEQFF
.,TRBJ1-5,.,TRBV20-1,TGCAGTGCTAGAGGGGCAGGCCTCGATAGCAATCAGCCCCAGCATTTT,CSARGAGLDSNQPQHF
.,TRBJ2-5,.,TRBV7-8,TGTGCCAGCAGCTTGACCCAGACAAGGAGGGAGACCCAGTACTTC,CASSLTQTRRETQYF